This T cell receptor (beta chain) originates from a study of blood T cell repertoires in COVID-19. Study-level background: In each case, the material was cDNA or gDNA derived from T cells, B-cell-depleted T cells, or PBMCs.

This clone was observed a few times. Measured with immunoSEQ multiplex PCR; TCRdb has only the in-frame clones, and not every one. The profile shows under 140,000 clones, 76% of them singletons. V was cut by 5 bases and J by 1 base, with 18 bases left in between. The CDR3 extends over 17 amino acids. Per the germline V gene, CDR1 is MNHNY and CDR2 is SVGAGI (reference sequence). Material for sequencing was peripheral blood. The clonotype comes from a woman older than 75 with acute or convalescent COVID-19. The chain combines TRBV6-6 with TRBJ2-4; maybe TRBD2 (6 bases). The CDR3 coding sequence is TGTGCCAGCAGTCTCCTTAGGCAGGAGGGGGCCAAAAACATTCAGTACTTC. Its translation is CASSLLRQEGAKNIQYF.